This TCR beta chain was recovered during a study of T cell repertoires in cytomegalovirus infection. Looking at the study overall: Indications of both CMV infection and matching HLA type were provided by public TCR beta signatures. Points from the study as a whole: Totalled public TCR beta family frequency picked out people who carried CMV plus the relevant HLA. Dominating the ex vivo response were TCR beta clonotypes that were CMV-specific and HLA-C-restricted.

Concerning this clonotype: Its antigen is not identified.

Trimming shortened V by 6 bases and J by 3 bases, and 18 bases separated the two germline ends. CDR3 size: 16 residues. The V gene's germline CDR1 is MDHEN and CDR2 SYDVKM. One entry per CDR3 protein, called by TCRdb with MiXCR from the reads. The table lists hundreds of thousands of distinct CDR3 sequences, 20% to 30% of them singletons. The source is a human donor in good health (CMV status not recorded). Some clones in this sample may be carry-over from other donors' samples. Sequenced input: CD8+ T cells from PBMCs. This rearrangement joins TRBV28 to TRBJ1-5; unclear D gene. CDR3 loop: CASSQNLRIYNQPQHF. CDR3 bases: TGTGCCAGCAGCCAAAACCTGCGAATCTACAATCAGCCCCAGCATTTT.